One and the same sample provided the 5 T cell receptor beta chains below, sequenced in a study of glioma-infiltrating T cells after dendritic cell vaccination. Time point in this sample: after dendritic cell vaccination, including at tumor progression/relapse. Measured with immunoSEQ multiplex PCR; TCRdb has only the in-frame clones, and not every one. This repertoire shows about 63,000 clones, over 75% found once; its top ten account for approximately 9.6%. Sample: blood, taken after dendritic cell vaccination. All receptors come from a human donor with glioblastoma.

The chain has TRBV27 and TRBJ2-1; 8 bases map to TRBD2. The CDR3 length is 15 residues. Germline trimming cut 3 bases from V and 8 bases from J; bases unmatched to any gene: 9. Germline CDR1 and CDR2: MNHEY and SMNVEV (reference sequence). CDR3 sequence reads: CASSLEAGAPHEQFF. The DNA of the CDR3 is TGTGCCAGCAGTTTGGAAGCGGGGGCCCCCCATGAGCAGTTCTTC.

The chain couples TRBV9 to TRBJ2-1; D not resolved. This CDR3 contains 14 residues. V was cut by 2 bases and J by 8 bases, with 14 bases left in between. The germline V gene encodes CDR1 SGDLS and CDR2 YYNGEE. The CDR3: CASSVTVAGDEQFF. The CDR3 DNA reads TGTGCCAGCAGCGTTACGGTAGCTGGAGATGAGCAGTTCTTC.

V and J are TRBV7-9 and TRBJ2-7; D possibly corresponds to TRBD1 (5 bases). The CDR3 sequence is 15 residues long. Germline assignment: CDR1 SEHNR and CDR2 FQNEAQ (reference sequence). Trimming left V 5 bases short and J 5 bases short, with 19 bases between. The CDR3 region has the DNA TGTGCCAGCAGCCAAACCATGCAGGGTGGGAACGAGCAGTACTTC. Protein sequence: CASSQTMQGGNEQYF.

The J gene is TRBJ2-1, the V gene TRBV9; TRBD2 agrees at 11 bases. CDR1 SGDLS and CDR2 YYNGEE come from the germline V gene. V was clipped by 1 base and J by 10 bases; unmatched bases: 10. This CDR3 region has 16 residues. The CDR3 sequence is CASSVRTSGSTREQFF. In DNA, the CDR3 is TGTGCCAGCAGCGTAAGGACTAGCGGGTCCACGCGGGAGCAGTTCTTC.

The chain recombines TRBV4-1 with TRBJ1-3; 10 positions agree with TRBD1. Germline loops: CDR1 MGHRA, CDR2 YSYEKL. The V gene end was trimmed by 0 bases and the J gene end by 2 bases; junction bases not matched to a gene: 1. The CDR3 has 16 amino acids. The CDR3 reads CASSQDGTGAGNTIYF. The CDR3 region has the DNA TGCGCCAGCAGCCAAGATGGGACAGGGGCTGGAAACACCATATATTTT.